The TCR beta chain described here comes from a study of T-cell reconstitution after alpha-beta-depleted transplantation in children. The CDR3 is made up of 17 amino acids. The junction had 15 bases not matched to a gene; V was cut back by 5 bases and J by 5 bases. The germline V gene encodes CDR1 SGHTA and CDR2 FQGNSA. The library targeted TCRbeta and was prepared with unique molecular identifiers. TCRdb reprocessed the PCR reads via MiXCR and lists one record per CDR3 protein. The table lists some 640,000 distinct CDR3 sequences, roughly 17% of them singletons. Many counts were recorded for this clonotype.

The V gene is TRBV7-2, the J gene TRBJ2-1, with 7 bases fitting TRBD2. The source was PBMCs from the stem cell graft donor, collected from the stem cell graft. The TCR comes from a human donor who donated a stem cell graft to a child with acute myeloid leukemia. The DNA for the CDR3 is TGTGCCAGCAGCCACCCAGAGACACTCGCGGGGGACAATGAGCAGTTCTTC. Translated: CASSHPETLAGDNEQFF.